What follows are 10 T cell receptor beta chains derived from one specimen sequenced in a study of OX40 agonist ivuxolimab in advanced cancers. Sequenced by immunoSEQ multiplex PCR; TCRdb stores in-frame clones only, minus some. The repertoire consists of under 40,000 clones, with just under 90% occurring once and the leading ten covering roughly 30%. The sequenced sample was CD4+ or CD8+ T cells sorted from blood, obtained in a trial of the OX40 agonist ivuxolimab. These receptors were obtained from an adult with an advanced solid tumor such as melanoma, head and neck, liver or kidney cancer.

This sequence joins TRBV28 and TRBJ2-3, with D hard to call. Germline CDR1 and CDR2: MDHEN and SYDVKM. CDR3 length equals 15 residues. Trimming removed 3 bases from V and 4 bases from J, with 14 bases in between. In DNA, the CDR3 is TGTGCCAGCAGTTTTCGCCCGGCAGTGGCAGATACGCAGTATTTT. Translated, it gives CASSFRPAVADTQYF.

CDR3 in DNA: TGTGCCAGCAGCGCAGAGGGACCAACAGGGTTGCCATACGAGCAGTACTTC. It codes for CASSAEGPTGLPYEQYF. The V gene is TRBV9, the J gene TRBJ2-7; TRBD1 is a possible D gene (6 bases). The length of the CDR3 is 17 residues. V was shortened by 3 bases and J by 4 bases, with 23 bases between the two germline ends. Germline V gene lookup returns CDR1 SGDLS and CDR2 YYNGEE.

This clone was counted a few times. The chain couples TRBV6-1 to TRBJ2-7; D uncertain. This CDR3 contains 12 residues. Per the germline V gene, CDR1 is MNHNS and CDR2 is SASEGT. The V and J ends lost 4 bases and 6 bases respectively, with 10 bases between them. The CDR3 DNA reads as TGTGCCAGCAGTGTGATAAGTGGCGAGCAGTACTTC. It yields the protein CASSVISGEQYF.

The chain links TRBV6-6 to TRBJ2-7, with a tentative D call TRBD1 (6 bases). V was shortened by 6 bases and J by 7 bases, with 16 bases between the two germline ends. The CDR3 contains 13 residues. Per germline, CDR1 MNHNY and CDR2 SVGAGI (reference sequence). CDR3 loop: CASRINREKEQYF. CDR3 DNA: TGTGCCAGCAGGATCAACAGGGAGAAGGAGCAGTACTTC.

Only one count was recorded for this clone. This chain uses TRBV7-9 with TRBJ1-2; D remains unclear. The germline V gene has CDR1 SEHNR and CDR2 FQNEAQ (reference sequence). With 1 base removed from V and 6 bases from J, the gap between germline ends came to 15 bases. CDR3 length: 15 amino acids. In DNA form, the CDR3 reads TGTGCCAGCAGCTTAGTAGAGGACTCGGCGGATGGCTACACCTTC. This sequence encodes CASSLVEDSADGYTF.

This clone showed up just a few times. The V gene is TRBV5-1, the J gene TRBJ2-7, with D perhaps TRBD1 (5 bases). Germline V lookup: CDR1 SGHRS, CDR2 YFSETQ. The CDR3 spans 13 residues. Trimming left V 2 bases short and J 1 base short, with 7 bases between. The chain's CDR3 is CASSLTGSYEQYF. The CDR3 DNA is TGCGCCAGCAGCTTAACAGGATCCTACGAGCAGTACTTC.

The gene calls are TRBV6-5 and TRBJ2-3; D not certain. The CDR3 is 15 residues long. Between the trimmed V and J ends, which lost 1 base and 0 bases, there was a span of 8 bases. Looked up from germline, CDR1 is MNHEY and CDR2 is SVGAGI. Here the CDR3 DNA reads TGTGCCAGCAGTTACTGGTGGCCAAGCACAGATACGCAGTATTTT. Translated: CASSYWWPSTDTQYF.

The sample holds one count of this clone. The chain is built from TRBV5-6 and TRBJ2-1; D is perhaps TRBD2 (5 bases). Trimming took 0 bases from V and 5 from J, leaving 9 bases between them. Germline V gene data show CDR1 as SGHDT and CDR2 as YYEEEE. This CDR3 contains 14 residues. The CDR3 DNA follows: TGTGCCAGCAGCTTGGAGCTAGCCCACAATGAGCAGTTCTTC. Its translation is CASSLELAHNEQFF.

By share, this clone counts as medium-sized. The chain uses TRBV4-2 and TRBJ2-7; D possibly corresponds to TRBD1 (5 bases). V lost 1 base, J lost 2 bases, and 9 bases lay in between. The CDR3 loop spans 14 amino acids. Germline lookup yields CDR1 LGHNA and CDR2 YNFKEQ. The CDR3 coding sequence is TGTGCCAGCAGCCAAGGGACATCCCCCTACGAGCAGTACTTC. It yields the protein CASSQGTSPYEQYF.

This clone was detected once. V gene TRBV29-1 combines with J gene TRBJ1-1; 7 nucleotides agree with TRBD1. J lost 3 bases, V lost 3 bases, and 7 bases had no gene match. In germline, CDR1 is SQVTM, CDR2 ANQGSEA. The CDR3 loop spans 14 amino acids. The CDR3 DNA reads TGCAGCGTTGACCAGACAGGGTGGGACACTGAAGCTTTCTTT. Encoded protein: CSVDQTGWDTEAFF. Looking up the rest from reference TRBV29-1 and TRBJ1-1 gives the full variable domain: SAVISQKPSRDICQRGTSLTIQCQVDSQVTMMFWYRQQPGQSLTLIATANQGSEATYESGFVIDKFPISRPNLTFSTLTVSNMSPEDSSIYLCSVDQTGWDTEAFFGQGTRLTVV.